Presented here are 27 T cell receptor beta chains from one specimen sequenced in a study of blood T cells in healthy people across ages. Alongside a J-beta primer mix, a sample-barcoded 5' primer served in a second PCR lasting about 7 to 12 cycles. MiXCR was run by TCRdb on the 5' RACE reads, yielding one entry per CDR3 protein. The data contain some 800,000 distinct CDR3 sequences, 20% to 30% of them singletons. Separately, the same data were catalogued under a study of T cells of mothers and their children.

The sequenced sample was blood. All receptors derive from a boy aged 5 to 17 in good health.

The rearrangement joins TRBV7-6 to TRBJ2-5; D may be TRBD1 or TRBD2 (5 bases each). Judging by the DNA end, TRBJ2-1 fits better; the J call may be wrong. Germline V lookup: CDR1 SGHVS, CDR2 FNYEAQ. The CDR3 is 18 amino acids. CDR3 in amino acids: CASSLAPGRAGWGDEQFF. For the CDR3, the DNA is TGTGCCAGCAGCTTAGCTCCTGGGCGGGCCGGATGGGGCGATGAGCAGTTCTTC.

The chain links TRBV28 to TRBJ2-7; TRBD1 matches 8 bases. The CDR3 runs to 16 residues. Germline assignment: CDR1 MDHEN and CDR2 SYDVKM. V shed 3 bases and J 4 bases; nucleotides not matched to a gene: 11. CDR3 in amino acids: CASSLQGAVLNYEQYF. The CDR3 nucleotides are TGTGCCAGCAGTTTGCAGGGGGCGGTGCTGAATTACGAGCAGTACTTC.

The V call is TRBV20-1, the J call TRBJ1-3; the match to TRBD1 covers 7 bases. Germline V CDR1 and CDR2: DFQATT, SNEGSKA (reference sequence). The trim removed 3 bases at V and 2 bases at J, leaving 1 base unmatched. The CDR3 sequence is 13 residues long. CDR3: CSASQGAGNTIYF. The CDR3 DNA reads TGCAGTGCTAGCCAGGGGGCTGGAAACACCATATATTTT.

This clonotype was seen more than once but under ten times. The chain joins TRBV6-2 or TRBV6-3 to TRBJ2-5; a possible D gene is TRBD2 (6 bases). The last part of the DNA fits TRBJ2-1 better; the J call may be wrong. Germline V lookup: CDR1 MNHEY, CDR2 SVGEGT. CDR3 length: 14 amino acids. For the CDR3, the DNA is TGTGCCAGCAGTTACCCGGGGGTGCGGAATGAGCAGTTCTTC. Its protein product is CASSYPGVRNEQFF.

This clonotype was seen at least ten times. The chain uses TRBV4-2 and TRBJ2-1, with TRBD2 identical over 10 bases. This CDR3 has 15 amino acids. The germline CDR1 and CDR2 sequences are LGHNA and YNFKEQ. The V gene end was trimmed by 0 bases and the J gene end by 6 bases; junction bases not matched to a gene: 2. CDR3 DNA sequence: TGTGCCAGCAGCCAAGAAGCGGGAGGGCCCAATGAGCAGTTCTTC. Translation: CASSQEAGGPNEQFF.

This clonotype was found a few times. The chain has TRBV20-1 and TRBJ2-3; D is unresolved. The length of the CDR3 is 13 residues. In germline, CDR1 is DFQATT, CDR2 SNEGSKA (reference sequence). V lost 1 base, J lost 3 bases, and 8 bases lay in between. This CDR3 reads CSARVVGTDTQYF. CDR3 coding DNA: TGCAGTGCTAGAGTGGTGGGGACAGATACGCAGTATTTT.

This rearrangement joins TRBV5-1 to TRBJ2-7; no clear D. The CDR3 runs to 15 residues. In germline, CDR1 is SGHRS, CDR2 YFSETQ. The V gene lost 0 bases and the J gene lost 6 bases, with 16 bases spanning the gap. The CDR3 reads CASSLESAWGSEQYF. CDR3 in DNA: TGCGCCAGCAGCTTGGAGTCAGCCTGGGGTTCCGAGCAGTACTTC.

The chain links TRBV6-2 or TRBV6-3 to TRBJ1-2; D gene unclear. Between the trimmed V and J ends, which lost 6 bases and 5 bases, there was a span of 13 bases. The CDR3 has 13 residues. CDR1 and CDR2 from the germline V gene are MNHEY and SVGEGT. The CDR3 loop is CASRLDELYGYTF. CDR3 DNA sequence: TGTGCCAGCAGACTCGATGAGCTGTATGGCTACACCTTC.

The rearrangement joins TRBV27 to TRBJ1-6; no firm D call. The V end was cut by 2 bases, the J end by 11 bases, with 13 bases between. CDR3 size: 14 residues. Germline CDR1 is MNHEY and CDR2 is SMNVEV (reference sequence). The CDR3 DNA follows: TGTGCCAGCAGTTTAGACGGCCCTTGGGCACCCCTCCACTTT. Its translation: CASSLDGPWAPLHF.

In this sample, this clonotype turned up a few times. Because it lacks the conserved phenylalanine or tryptophan at the end, this CDR3 is likely a read error. The chain links TRBV5-5 to TRBJ2-1; 9 bases are a match to TRBD2. J was trimmed by 10 bases and V by 2 bases; bases with no gene match: 13. This CDR3 is 16 amino acids long. Germline values: CDR1 SGHKS, CDR2 YYEKEE (reference sequence). The CDR3 nucleotides are TGTGCCAGCAGCTTCCAAAGCGGGAGGCCCGGCGGGGAGCAGTTCCTC. It specifies CASSFQSGRPGGEQFL.

The chain combines TRBV7-2 with TRBJ2-1; 12 nucleotides align to TRBD2. The J call could be wrong; TRBJ2-7 is a better fit for the DNA end. Germline V gives CDR1 SGHTA, CDR2 FQGNSA. The CDR3 runs 16 residues. CDR3 protein: CASSLVPSGRADEQYF. The CDR3 nucleotides read TGTGCCAGCAGCTTAGTTCCTAGCGGGAGGGCCGACGAGCAGTACTTC.

This clonotype was found a few times. The chain links TRBV14 to TRBJ2-5, with TRBD2 matching over 11 bases. With 2 bases clipped from V and 1 base from J, the junction kept 12 bases outside the gene matches. The CDR3 length is 19 residues. CDR1 is SGHDN, CDR2 FVKESK, per germline. In DNA form, the CDR3 reads TGTGCCAGCAGCCAAATAACTAGCGGGAGCTTTGTTTCCCAAGAGACCCAGTACTTC. Translation gives CASSQITSGSFVSQETQYF. Full variable domain (rest looked up from reference TRBV14 and TRBJ2-5): EAGVTQFPSHSVIEKGQTVTLRCDPISGHDNLYWYRRVMGKEIKFLLHFVKESKQDESGMPNNRFLAERTGGTYSTLKVQPAELEDSGVYFCASSQITSGSFVSQETQYFGPGTRLLVL.

This clonotype was seen more than once but under ten times. This rearrangement joins TRBV5-8 to TRBJ1-4, with D perhaps matching TRBD1 (5 bases). This CDR3 has 17 residues. V was cut by 5 bases and J by 7 bases, with 24 bases left in between. The germline V gene encodes CDR1 SGHTS and CDR2 YDEGEE. In DNA, the CDR3 is TGTGCCAGCAGTCGGCAACCTACAGGACGTGTCCGTGAAAAACTGTTTTTT. Translated, it gives CASSRQPTGRVREKLFF.

The chain couples TRBV7-3 to TRBJ2-5; possibly TRBD1 for D (5 bases). The DNA end is more similar to TRBJ2-1, so the J call may be wrong. The CDR3 is made up of 14 amino acids. The germline CDR1 and CDR2 sequences are SGHTA and FQGTGA. CDR3 in amino acids: CASSLNLVDTEQFF. The CDR3 coding sequence is TGTGCCAGCAGCTTAAACTTGGTGGACACTGAGCAGTTCTTC.

The chain couples TRBV20-1 to TRBJ2-4, with 9 nucleotides matching TRBD1. CDR3 length equals 16 residues. Germline loops: CDR1 DFQATT, CDR2 SNEGSKA (reference sequence). V shed 0 bases and J 7 bases; nucleotides not matched to a gene: 10. The CDR3 nucleotides read TGCAGTGCTAGAGACTCTTGGACAGGGGAAGGCAACATTCAGTACTTC. Protein: CSARDSWTGEGNIQYF.

V usage is TRBV27 and J usage is TRBJ2-4, with D maybe TRBD2 (5 bases). Germline CDR1 and CDR2: MNHEY and SMNVEV (reference sequence). V was trimmed by 3 bases and J by 6 bases, leaving 9 bases between them. The CDR3 runs 13 residues. The CDR3 spells CASSFSGINIQYF. The CDR3 DNA is TGTGCCAGCAGTTTTTCCGGGATAAACATTCAGTACTTC.

The genes are TRBV4-3 and TRBJ1-2; perhaps TRBD1 as D (6 bases). Germline V gene data show CDR1 as LGHNA and CDR2 as YSLEER. The CDR3 is 17 residues long. V was cut by 4 bases and J by 2 bases, with 20 bases left in between. The CDR3: CASSPWTALAPNYGYTF. The CDR3 DNA is TGCGCCAGCAGCCCGTGGACAGCTTTGGCCCCCAACTATGGCTACACCTTC.

This rearrangement joins TRBV7-6 to TRBJ2-7; a possible D gene is TRBD2 (5 bases). V was pared by 5 bases and J by 3 bases, with 14 bases between. Germline V gene data show CDR1 as SGHVS and CDR2 as FNYEAQ. This CDR3 region has 14 residues. CDR3 amino acids: CASSEGHLGYEQYF. DNA of the CDR3: TGTGCCAGCAGCGAGGGCCATTTAGGCTACGAGCAGTACTTC.

V is TRBV6-6 and J is TRBJ1-1; 7 nucleotides agree with TRBD1. Germline V lookup: CDR1 MNHNY, CDR2 SVGAGI (reference sequence). The CDR3 covers 16 residues. The ends lost 4 bases at V and 6 bases at J; junction bases unmatched: 14. The DNA of the CDR3 is TGTGCCAGCAGTTCTCCAGCCTTACCGGACAGGCCTGAAGCTTTCTTT. Translated: CASSSPALPDRPEAFF.

This clonotype was seen more than once but under ten times. Germline and junction disagree at one end, which may indicate a read error. The rearrangement uses TRBV4-1 and TRBJ2-7; D is unresolved. This CDR3 comprises 17 residues. Germline V CDR1 and CDR2: MGHRA, YSYEKL. In nucleotides, the CDR3 is TGCGCCGGCAGCCAAGATTTCCCCGGGCCGCGGTACTACGAGCAGTACTTC. As protein: CAGSQDFPGPRYYEQYF.

This rearrangement joins TRBV3-1 to TRBJ1-1, with D tentatively TRBD1 (5 bases). The V end was cut by 2 bases, the J end by 4 bases, with 11 bases between. The CDR3 sequence is 14 residues long. Germline V lookup: CDR1 LGHDT, CDR2 YNNKEL (reference sequence). This CDR3 reads CASSQPGAGTEAFF. The CDR3 DNA reads TGTGCCAGCAGCCAACCCGGGGCGGGCACTGAAGCTTTCTTT.

Ten or more counts support this clonotype. The chain carries TRBV6-6 and TRBJ2-2; unclear D gene. Germline V gene lookup returns CDR1 MNHNY and CDR2 SVGAGI (reference sequence). This CDR3 is built from 12 residues. V gave up 7 bases and J gave up 1 base, with 4 bases separating them. Here the CDR3 DNA reads TGTGCCAGCAAAGGGAACACCGGGGAGCTGTTTTTT. Translating it yields CASKGNTGELFF.

This clonotype was counted a few times. The chain employs TRBV29-1 and TRBJ1-1; unclear D gene. The germline V and J ends were trimmed by 6 bases and 7 bases, with 15 bases remaining between them. Germline loops: CDR1 SQVTM, CDR2 ANQGSEA. The CDR3 runs 12 residues. The CDR3 coding sequence is TGCAGCGTGACTGACGATACCCTTGAAGCTTTCTTT. Its translation: CSVTDDTLEAFF.

This clonotype has a handful of counts. This chain joins TRBV7-2 and TRBJ1-2; D is unresolved. CDR1 and CDR2 from the germline V gene are SGHTA and FQGNSA. This CDR3 spans 11 amino acids. Trimming took off 3 bases at V and 7 bases at J, with 6 bases between the two ends. This CDR3 is CASSFPIGYTF. The CDR3 DNA reads TGTGCCAGCAGCTTCCCGATTGGCTACACCTTC.

The chain couples TRBV7-9 to TRBJ1-2, with D unclear. The CDR3 is 15 residues long. V lost 3 bases and J lost 1, with 12 bases in between. Germline V gene sequence: CDR1 SEHNR, CDR2 FQNEAQ (reference sequence). The CDR3 spells CASSFVAGSNYGYTF. DNA of the CDR3: TGTGCCAGCAGCTTTGTTGCTGGCAGTAACTATGGCTACACCTTC.

The chain combines TRBV3-1 with TRBJ1-4, with 8 positions matching TRBD1. CDR1 is LGHDT and CDR2 is YNNKEL in the germline V gene (reference sequence). V lost 2 bases to trimming and J lost 7 bases; unmatched junction nucleotides: 9. The CDR3 runs to 16 residues. The CDR3 reads CASSQSIGTGGEKLFF. DNA of the CDR3: TGTGCCAGCAGCCAAAGCATCGGGACAGGCGGTGAAAAACTGTTTTTT.

A few counts support this clonotype. The CDR3 bases are TGCGCCAGCAGCCCGACCGGGACTCCTGGGGAGACCCAGTACTTC. Residues: CASSPTGTPGETQYF. J is TRBJ2-5 and V is TRBV4-1, with a weak D call TRBD2 (6 bases). Germline V gene sequence: CDR1 MGHRA, CDR2 YSYEKL. Trimming cost V 4 bases and J 5 bases, with 17 bases left between them. The CDR3 covers 15 residues.